This T cell receptor beta chain was found in a study of shared clonotypes between healthy human individuals. Overall study: Three plates were used per donor for CD4 naive, three for CD4 memory, two for CD8 naive and one for CD8 memory. Overall study findings and caveats: Compared with clonotypes that all four donors shared, non-shared clonotypes had lower generation probabilities. Sequencing depth was expected to affect clonotype sharing among donors.

Generated by immunoSEQ multiplex PCR, the TCRdb table keeps only in-frame clones and is missing some. The table records some 600,000 clones, about 96% of them present only once. Germline CDR1 MNHEY, CDR2 SMNVEV (reference sequence). The CDR3 is made up of 19 amino acids. The trim removed 0 bases at V and 0 bases at J, leaving 13 bases unmatched. On this clone itself: Its antigen remains unidentified.

As defined, naive CD8 cells were CD45RO-negative and positively selected for CCR7, with terminally differentiated effector memory CD45RA+ cells excluded. Donors comprised only Caucasian adults living in Nashville, Tennessee. Specimen: naive CD8+ T cells sorted from blood. The TCR was taken from a woman aged 25 to 39 in good health. This rearrangement joins TRBV27 to TRBJ2-7; TRBD1 matches 8 bases. The CDR3 loop reads CASSLSTSRDRPFSYEQYF. In DNA form, the CDR3 reads TGTGCCAGCAGTTTATCTACGTCCCGGGACAGGCCGTTCTCCTACGAGCAGTACTTC.